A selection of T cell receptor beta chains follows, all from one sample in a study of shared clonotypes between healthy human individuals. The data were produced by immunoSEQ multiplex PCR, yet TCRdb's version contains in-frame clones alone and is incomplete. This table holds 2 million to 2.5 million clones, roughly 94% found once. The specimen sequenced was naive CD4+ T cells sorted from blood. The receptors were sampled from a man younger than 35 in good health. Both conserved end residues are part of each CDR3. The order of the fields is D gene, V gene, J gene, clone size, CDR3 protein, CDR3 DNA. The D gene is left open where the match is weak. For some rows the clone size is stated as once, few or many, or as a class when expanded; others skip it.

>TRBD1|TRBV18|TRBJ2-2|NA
CASSPRQGDTGELFF
TGTGCCAGCTCACCAAGACAGGGAGACACCGGGGAGCTGTTTTTT
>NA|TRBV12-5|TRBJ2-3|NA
CASAFSGRPGTDTQYF
TGTGCTAGTGCCTTCTCTGGCCGTCCTGGCACAGATACGCAGTATTTT
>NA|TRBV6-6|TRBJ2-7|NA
CASSRDSTYEQYF
TGTGCCAGTTCTAGGGACTCTACCTACGAGCAGTACTTC
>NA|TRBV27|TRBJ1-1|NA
CASSPTAPSNTEAFF
TGTGCCAGCAGTCCGACAGCACCCTCGAACACTGAAGCTTTCTTT
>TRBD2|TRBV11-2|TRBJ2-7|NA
CASSLVPGLAGHEQYF
TGTGCCAGCAGCTTAGTCCCGGGACTAGCGGGACACGAGCAGTACTTC
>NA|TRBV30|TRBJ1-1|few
CAWTPRREEDTEAFF
TGTGCCTGGACTCCCAGGAGGGAGGAAGACACTGAAGCTTTCTTT
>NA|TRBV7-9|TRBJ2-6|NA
CASSASGPWGANVLTF
TGTGCCAGCAGCGCTTCGGGACCCTGGGGGGCCAACGTCCTGACTTTC
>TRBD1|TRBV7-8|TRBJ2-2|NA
CASSLVPGGTGELFF
TGTGCCAGCAGCTTAGTCCCAGGGGGCACCGGGGAGCTGTTTTTT
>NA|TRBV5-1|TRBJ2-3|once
CASSLTTGRVDTQYF
TGCGCCAGCAGCCTAACCACGGGACGTGTGGATACGCAGTATTTT
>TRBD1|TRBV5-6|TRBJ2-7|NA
CASSRGQAFYEQYF
TGTGCCAGCAGCCGGGGACAGGCTTTCTACGAGCAGTACTTC
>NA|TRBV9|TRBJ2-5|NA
CASSVGAGTRETQYF
TGTGCCAGCAGCGTAGGGGCAGGGACGAGGGAGACCCAGTACTTC
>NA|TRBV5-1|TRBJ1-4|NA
CASRDDSTNEKLFF
TGCGCCAGCAGAGACGACTCAACTAATGAAAAACTGTTTTTT
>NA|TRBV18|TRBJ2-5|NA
CASSPQKEETQYF
TGTGCCAGCTCACCACAGAAGGAAGAGACCCAGTACTTC
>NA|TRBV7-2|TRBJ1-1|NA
CASSLRWGGTEAFF
TGTGCCAGCAGCTTAAGATGGGGAGGCACTGAAGCTTTCTTT
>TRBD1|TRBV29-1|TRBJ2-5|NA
CSARQGKETQYF
TGCAGCGCCAGACAGGGGAAAGAGACCCAGTACTTC
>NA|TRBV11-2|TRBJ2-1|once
CASSLDREPYNEQFF
TGTGCCAGCAGCTTAGACAGGGAGCCCTACAATGAGCAGTTCTTC
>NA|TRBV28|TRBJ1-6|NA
CASSPGTDYSPLHF
TGTGCCAGCAGTCCCGGGACGGATTATTCACCCCTCCACTTT
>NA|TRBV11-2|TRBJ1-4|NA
CASSSGVGMGANEKLFF
TGTGCCAGCAGCTCAGGGGTGGGCATGGGGGCTAATGAAAAACTGTTTTTT
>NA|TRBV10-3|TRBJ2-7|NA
CAIRDSSYEQYF
TGTGCCATCCGGGACTCCTCCTACGAGCAGTACTTC
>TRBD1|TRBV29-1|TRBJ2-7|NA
CSVTLRDRGWAIEQYF
TGCAGCGTTACCCTCCGGGACAGGGGATGGGCGATCGAGCAGTACTTC
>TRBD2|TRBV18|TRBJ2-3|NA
CASSPRLAGATDTQYF
TGTGCCAGCTCTCCTAGACTAGCGGGAGCCACAGATACGCAGTATTTT
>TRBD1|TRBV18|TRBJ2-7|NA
CASSSGQGANEQYF
TGTGCCAGCTCATCGGGACAGGGCGCCAACGAGCAGTACTTC
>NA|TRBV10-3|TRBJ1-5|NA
CAISETGGVSNQPQHF
TGTGCCATCAGTGAGACTGGCGGGGTAAGCAATCAGCCCCAGCATTTT
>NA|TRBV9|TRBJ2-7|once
CASSVGSWGGRDEQYF
TGTGCCAGCAGCGTAGGATCGTGGGGGGGCCGCGACGAGCAGTACTTC
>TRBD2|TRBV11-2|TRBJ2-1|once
CASSARLAGGLSLFF
TGTGCCAGCAGCGCAAGACTAGCGGGAGGACTTAGTCTGTTCTTC